This note documents a single TCR beta chain sequence. Germline-derived CDR1 and CDR2 are SGHAT and FQNNGV. This CDR3 spans 15 amino acids. Unmatched junction bases numbered 9, after V lost 0 bases and J lost 13 bases. The source of the sample is a study of blood T cell repertoires in COVID-19. Study background: Specimens from acute and convalescent COVID-19 originated in the United States, Italy and Spain.

The protocol was immunoSEQ multiplex PCR, while the TCRdb copy is restricted to in-frame clones and leaves out a portion. This sample has 150,000 or so clones, with around 83% found just once. This clonotype was sampled from a woman aged 55-75 years with acute or convalescent COVID-19. The sequencing input was peripheral blood. The chain joins TRBV11-2 to TRBJ1-4; 9 positions match TRBD1. CDR3 region: CASSLDPLTGGVLFF. The CDR3 DNA reads TGTGCCAGCAGCTTAGATCCCCTGACAGGGGGAGTACTGTTTTTT.